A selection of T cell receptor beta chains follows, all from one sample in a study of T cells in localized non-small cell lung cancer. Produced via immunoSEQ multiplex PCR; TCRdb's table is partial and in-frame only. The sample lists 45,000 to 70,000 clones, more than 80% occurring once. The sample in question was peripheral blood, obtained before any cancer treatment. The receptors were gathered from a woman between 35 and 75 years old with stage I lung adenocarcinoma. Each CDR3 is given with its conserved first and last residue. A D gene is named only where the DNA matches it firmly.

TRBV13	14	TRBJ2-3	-	TGTGCCAGCAGCTTAACGGGTAGCACAGATACGCAGTATTTT	CASSLTGSTDTQYF
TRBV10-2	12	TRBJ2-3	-	TGCGCCAGCAGATCAGGGACAGATACGCAGTATTTT	CASRSGTDTQYF
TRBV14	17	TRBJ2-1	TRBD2	TGTGCCAGCAGCCACCATCTAGCGGCGTGGGCTGGAGGCGAGCAGTTCTTC	CASSHHLAAWAGGEQFF
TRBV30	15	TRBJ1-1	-	TGTGCCTGGAGTGTACGCTGGGACCCGAACACTGAAGCTTTCTTT	CAWSVRWDPNTEAFF
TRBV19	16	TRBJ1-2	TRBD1	TGTGCCAGTACCACTTGGGACAGGCGGACTCGATATGGCTACACCTTC	CASTTWDRRTRYGYTF
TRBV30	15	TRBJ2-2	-	TGTGCCTGGAGTGTACTGGGGGCGGTGGGCGGGGAGCTGTTTTTT	CAWSVLGAVGGELFF
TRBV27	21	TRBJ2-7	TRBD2	TGTGCCAGCAGTTTACGATCCCTCCGTCCGGGGACTAGTGACTTCTCCTACGAGCAGTACTTC	CASSLRSLRPGTSDFSYEQYF
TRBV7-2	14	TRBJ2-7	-	TGTGCCAGCAGCTTACAGGAGAGCTCCTACGAGCAGTACTTC	CASSLQESSYEQYF
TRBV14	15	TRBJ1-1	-	TGTGCCAGCAGCCACTGGGTCGGCCTAAACACTGAAGCTTTCTTT	CASSHWVGLNTEAFF
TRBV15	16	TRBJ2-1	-	TGTGCCACCAGCAGAGATTCGGGGCCAACGTACAATGAGCAGTTCTTC	CATSRDSGPTYNEQFF
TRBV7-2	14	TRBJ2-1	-	TGTGCCAGCAGCTTAGGACTAGCCTACAATGAGCAGTTCTTC	CASSLGLAYNEQFF
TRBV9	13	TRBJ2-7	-	TGTGCCAGCAGCGTAGGGATTACCTACGAGCAGTACTTC	CASSVGITYEQYF
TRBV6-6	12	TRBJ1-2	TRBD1	TGTGCCAGCAGTTCCCCAGGGGGTGGCTACACCTTC	CASSSPGGGYTF
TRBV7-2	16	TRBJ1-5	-	TGTGCCAGCAGCCTAGGGACGGCCGTGGGCAATCAGCCCCAGCATTTT	CASSLGTAVGNQPQHF
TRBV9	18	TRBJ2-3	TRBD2	TGTGCCAGCAGCGTCAGTAGCGGGGGGGCCGGTTTGACAGATACGCAGTATTTT	CASSVSSGGAGLTDTQYF
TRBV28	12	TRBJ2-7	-	TGTGCCAGCAGTGACACCAGGGGCGAGCAGTACTTC	CASSDTRGEQYF
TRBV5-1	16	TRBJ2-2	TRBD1	TGCGCCAGCAGCCCCAGGGGGCGAAGGGACACCGGGGAGCTGTTTTTT	CASSPRGRRDTGELFF